Below, 21 T cell receptor beta chains from the same sample are listed, as sequenced in a study of CXCR3-negative and CXCR3-positive naive CD8 T cells. The libraries of TRB cDNA were constructed through 5' RACE using UMI labels. Reprocessing the 5' RACE reads, TCRdb reports a single entry for every CDR3 protein and omits DNA. The sample includes about 80,000 distinct CDR3 sequences. Sequencing was carried out using naive CXCR3- CD8+ T cells from blood. Subset defined: CD45RO-CCR7+CD27+CD95- naive CD8+ T cells lacking CXCR3 (TNR3-). The receptors come from a human donor in good health. Some clones in this sample may be carry-over from other donors' samples.

The chain employs TRBV3-1 and TRBJ2-2; TCRdb picks TRBD2, but there is no DNA to check that call. This CDR3 has 13 residues. CDR1 LGHDT and CDR2 YNNKEL come from the germline V gene (reference sequence). This chain's CDR3 is CASSHQGPGELFF.

This sequence joins TRBV5-5 and TRBJ2-7; TCRdb designates TRBD1, a call that cannot be tested without DNA. The CDR3 is 16 residues long. Looked up from germline, CDR1 is SGHKS and CDR2 is YYEKEE (reference sequence). The CDR3: CASSLPSGGADNEQYF.

The chain links TRBV6-4 to TRBJ2-7; with no DNA, the TCRdb D assignment of TRBD2 cannot be verified. Germline CDR1 and CDR2: MRHNA and SNTAGT. There are 16 residues in the CDR3. The CDR3 loop is CASSDSTGPGSYEQYF.

The chain carries TRBV12-3 or TRBV12-4 and TRBJ2-1; TCRdb designates TRBD1, a call that cannot be tested without DNA. The CDR3 consists of 15 residues. The chain's CDR3 is CASSLRQGAYNEQFF.

The chain joins TRBV9 to TRBJ2-1. This CDR3 has 16 amino acids. The germline V gene has CDR1 SGDLS and CDR2 YYNGEE. CDR3 residues: CASSVGAPTSYNEQFF.

V and J are TRBV9 and TRBJ2-2; TCRdb proposes TRBD2, but this gene call is untestable without DNA. This CDR3 contains 17 residues. Germline V gene lookup returns CDR1 SGDLS and CDR2 YYNGEE. The chain's CDR3 is CASSSRTSGGNTGELFF. Using reference TRBV9 and TRBJ2-2 for the parts outside the CDR3, the full variable domain is DSGVTQTPKHLITATGQRVTLRCSPRSGDLSVYWYQQSLDQGLQFLIQYYNGEERAKGNILERFSAQQFPDLHSELNLSSLELGDSALYFCASSSRTSGGNTGELFFGEGSRLTVL.

The chain recombines TRBV5-1 with TRBJ2-4; TCRdb picks TRBD1, but there is no DNA to check that call. The CDR3 extends over 14 amino acids. Germline CDR1 and CDR2: SGHRS and YFSETQ. The chain's CDR3 is CASSLAQGSDIQYF. The variable domain in full, with the rest retrieved from reference TRBV5-1 and TRBJ2-4, is KAGVTQTPRYLIKTRGQQVTLSCSPISGHRSVSWYQQTPGQGLQFLFEYFSETQRNKGNFPGRFSGRQFSNSRSEMNVSTLELGDSALYLCASSLAQGSDIQYFGAGTRLSVL.

V gene TRBV4-1 combines with J gene TRBJ2-1. This CDR3 contains 16 residues. In germline, CDR1 is MGHRA, CDR2 YSYEKL. CDR3: CASRYGGGVYASEQFF.

The gene calls are TRBV2 and TRBJ2-2. Germline CDR1 SNHLY, CDR2 FYNNEI. The CDR3 runs to 15 residues. CDR3 in amino acids: CASSGFPENTGELFF.

The chain has TRBV5-6 and TRBJ1-1; with no DNA, the TCRdb D assignment of TRBD1 cannot be verified. Looked up from germline, CDR1 is SGHDT and CDR2 is YYEEEE. The CDR3 is 12 amino acids. The CDR3 is CASSLGPDPAFF.

The rearrangement uses TRBV7-9 and TRBJ2-1; TCRdb lists TRBD1, though no DNA is available to test this call. The germline CDR1 and CDR2 sequences are SEHNR and FQNEAQ (reference sequence). The CDR3 is 13 amino acids. CDR3 loop: CASSSLNGDEQFF.

This chain connects TRBV5-6 to TRBJ2-7; without DNA, the TCRdb call of TRBD2 cannot be checked. There are 15 residues in the CDR3. Germline values: CDR1 SGHDT, CDR2 YYEEEE. CDR3 amino acids: CASSVVAGVAYEQYF.

The chain has TRBV12-3 or TRBV12-4 and TRBJ2-7. The CDR3 length is 14 residues. CDR3 protein: CASSLAKGVYEQYF.

The gene calls are TRBV5-4 and TRBJ2-5; the D call of TRBD2 rests on TCRdb alone, since no DNA is present to check it. Germline V CDR1 and CDR2: SGHNT, YYREEE (reference sequence). CDR3 length: 16 residues. The CDR3 spells CASSHGVAGGQETQYF.

The V call is TRBV7-2, the J call TRBJ2-3; TCRdb's D call, TRBD2, is unchecked because there is no DNA. Germline CDR1 SGHTA, CDR2 FQGNSA. The CDR3 has 15 residues. CDR3 sequence reads: CASSLSTGGADTQYF.

CDR3 sequence reads: CASSYSDSNTGELFF. The chain combines TRBV6-5 with TRBJ2-2; TCRdb designates TRBD1, a call that cannot be tested without DNA. The CDR3 spans 15 residues. The germline V gene has CDR1 MNHEY and CDR2 SVGAGI.

The chain recombines TRBV6-5 with TRBJ2-3; no DNA is available, so the TRBD2 call from TCRdb remains unchecked. Germline values: CDR1 MNHEY, CDR2 SVGAGI. This CDR3 is built from 15 residues. The CDR3 is CASSHERAAGDTQYF.

This chain joins TRBV29-1 and TRBJ2-1; absent DNA, TCRdb's TRBD1 call cannot be checked. Germline-derived CDR1 and CDR2 are SQVTM and ANQGSEA. The CDR3 totals 13 residues. The CDR3 region is CSVIDRDLDEQFF.

The chain is built from TRBV12-3 or TRBV12-4 and TRBJ2-5; TCRdb gives TRBD1 as the D gene, but with no DNA this cannot be confirmed. This CDR3 is built from 17 residues. The CDR3 is CASSPSGAGGIVETQYF.

V usage is TRBV28 and J usage is TRBJ2-1. CDR3 length: 13 amino acids. CDR1 and CDR2 from the germline V gene are MDHEN and SYDVKM. CDR3 sequence: CASRKSSYNEQFF.

V usage is TRBV7-9 and J usage is TRBJ2-7. Looked up from germline, CDR1 is SEHNR and CDR2 is FQNEAQ (reference sequence). The CDR3 runs 17 residues. The CDR3 region is CASSLAGFARSSYEQYF. The variable domain in full, completed from reference TRBV7-9 and TRBJ2-7, reads DTGVSQNPRHKITKRGQNVTFRCDPISEHNRLYWYRQTLGQGPEFLTYFQNEAQLEKSRLLSDRFSAERPKGSFSTLEIQRTEQGDSAMYLCASSLAGFARSSYEQYFGPGTRLTVT.